This T cell receptor beta chain was recovered during a study of blood T cells in healthy people across ages. Trimming took 4 bases from V and 5 from J, leaving 14 bases between them. The CDR3 runs 14 residues. Primed by a sample-barcoded 5' primer and a J-beta primer mix, a second PCR proceeded for roughly 7 to 12 cycles. One entry per CDR3 protein results from TCRdb running MiXCR on the 5' RACE reads. The table shows hundreds of thousands of distinct CDR3 sequences, with roughly 56% occurring only once. General observations from the study: Diversity estimates drawn from one million T cells were deemed underestimates. Long-lived donors exceeded aged donors in naive CD4+ cells and diversity.

In this sample, this clonotype turned up a few times. Its antigen remains unidentified. This chain connects TRBV12-3 or TRBV12-4 to TRBJ2-5; D may correspond to TRBD1 or TRBD2 (5 bases each). The sequence derives from a man between 40 and 49 years old in good health. The sequenced sample was blood. The CDR3 sequence is CASSWAGTGETQYF. The CDR3 DNA reads TGTGCCAGCAGTTGGGCAGGGACGGGGGAGACCCAGTACTTC.